Sequencing of this TCR beta chain was carried out in a study of blood T cells in healthy people across ages. Per the germline V gene, CDR1 is SEHNR and CDR2 is FQNEAQ (reference sequence). This CDR3 is 15 amino acids long. Trimming shortened V by 5 bases and J by 4 bases, and 15 bases separated the two germline ends. The sample, approximately 10 milliliters of peripheral blood, was drawn from each donor. This clonotype was found a few times. Sample-barcoded 5' priming and a J-beta primer mix drove a second PCR of about 6 to 12 cycles. TCRdb ran MiXCR on the 5' RACE reads and lists one entry per CDR3 protein. The sample consists of 800,000 to 1,300,000 distinct CDR3 sequences, under 30% of them appearing once. The same specimen was also included in a second study, on T cells of mothers and their children. That study reports: The authors found no persistent microchimeric T cell clones.

V gene TRBV7-9 combines with J gene TRBJ2-1; D unresolved. Specimen: blood. The receptor was derived from a girl aged 2 to 9 in good health. The CDR3 DNA reads as TGTGCCAGCAGCCCCTCTGACTGGGCATACAATGAGCAGTTCTTC. Amino acids: CASSPSDWAYNEQFF. Full variable domain (missing parts from reference TRBV7-9 and TRBJ2-1): DTGVSQNPRHKITKRGQNVTFRCDPISEHNRLYWYRQTLGQGPEFLTYFQNEAQLEKSRLLSDRFSAERPKGSFSTLEIQRTEQGDSAMYLCASSPSDWAYNEQFFGPGTRLTVL.